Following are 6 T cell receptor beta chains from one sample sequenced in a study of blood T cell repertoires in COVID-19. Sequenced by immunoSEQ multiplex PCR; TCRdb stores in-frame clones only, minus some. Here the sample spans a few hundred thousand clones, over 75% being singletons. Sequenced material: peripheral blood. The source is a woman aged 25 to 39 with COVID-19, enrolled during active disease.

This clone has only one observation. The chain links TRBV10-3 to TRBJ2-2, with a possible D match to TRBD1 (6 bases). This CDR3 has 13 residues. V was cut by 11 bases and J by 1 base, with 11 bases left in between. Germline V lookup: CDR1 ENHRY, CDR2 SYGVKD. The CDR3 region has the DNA TGTGCCTCCTCACAGGGGAACACCGGGGAGCTGTTTTTT. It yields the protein CASSQGNTGELFF.

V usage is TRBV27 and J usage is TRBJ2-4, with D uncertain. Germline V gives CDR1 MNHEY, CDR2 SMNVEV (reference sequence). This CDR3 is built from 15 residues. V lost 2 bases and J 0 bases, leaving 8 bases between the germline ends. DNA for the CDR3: TGTGCCAGCAGTTTAAGTGGGCTAGCCAAAAACATTCAGTACTTC. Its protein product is CASSLSGLAKNIQYF.

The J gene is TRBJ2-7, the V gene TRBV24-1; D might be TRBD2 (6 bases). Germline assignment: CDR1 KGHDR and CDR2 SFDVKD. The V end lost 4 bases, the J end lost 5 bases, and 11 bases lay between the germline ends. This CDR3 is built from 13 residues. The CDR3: CATSESGRNEQYF. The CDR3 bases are TGTGCCACCAGTGAGTCAGGGAGGAACGAGCAGTACTTC.

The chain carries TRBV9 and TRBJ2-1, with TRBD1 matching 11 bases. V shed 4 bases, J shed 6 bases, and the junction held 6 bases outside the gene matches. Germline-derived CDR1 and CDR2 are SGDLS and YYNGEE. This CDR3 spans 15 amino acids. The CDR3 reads CASSSLGQGGNEQFF. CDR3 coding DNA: TGTGCCAGCAGCTCACTGGGACAGGGGGGCAATGAGCAGTTCTTC.

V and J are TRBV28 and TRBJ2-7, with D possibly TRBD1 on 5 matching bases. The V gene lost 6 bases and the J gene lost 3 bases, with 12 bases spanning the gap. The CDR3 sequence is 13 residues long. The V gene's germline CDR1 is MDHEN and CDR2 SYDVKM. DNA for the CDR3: TGTGCCAGCAGACCAGGGATTATCTACGAGCAGTACTTC. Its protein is CASRPGIIYEQYF.

CDR3 residues: CASSLNSPDTQYF. As DNA, the CDR3 is TGTGCCAGCAGCTTGAACAGTCCAGATACGCAGTATTTT. The genes are TRBV7-9 and TRBJ2-3; D is undetermined. The CDR3 is 13 residues long. From germline, CDR1 is SEHNR and CDR2 FQNEAQ (reference sequence). V was shortened by 3 bases and J by 4 bases, with 8 bases between the two germline ends.